This T cell receptor beta chain was sequenced during a study of PD-L1 blockade in urothelial cancer. Sequencing was performed with immunoSEQ multiplex PCR; in TCRdb, only in-frame clones are kept and a portion is missing. The table lists some 40,000 clones, 82% of them singletons. The TCR originated in a man aged 60 to 75 with urothelial cancer. The sequencing used PBMCs, collected around atezolizumab (anti-PD-L1) treatment.

CDR3 nucleotides: TGTGCCTGGAGTAACCGACAGGGGACTGTATACGAGCAGTACTTC. Protein product: CAWSNRQGTVYEQYF. The J gene is TRBJ2-7, the V gene TRBV30, with 8 bases lining up with TRBD1. The CDR3 totals 15 residues. CDR1 is GTSNPN, CDR2 SVGIG, per germline (reference sequence). V shed 2 bases, J shed 4 bases, and the junction held 10 bases outside the gene matches.